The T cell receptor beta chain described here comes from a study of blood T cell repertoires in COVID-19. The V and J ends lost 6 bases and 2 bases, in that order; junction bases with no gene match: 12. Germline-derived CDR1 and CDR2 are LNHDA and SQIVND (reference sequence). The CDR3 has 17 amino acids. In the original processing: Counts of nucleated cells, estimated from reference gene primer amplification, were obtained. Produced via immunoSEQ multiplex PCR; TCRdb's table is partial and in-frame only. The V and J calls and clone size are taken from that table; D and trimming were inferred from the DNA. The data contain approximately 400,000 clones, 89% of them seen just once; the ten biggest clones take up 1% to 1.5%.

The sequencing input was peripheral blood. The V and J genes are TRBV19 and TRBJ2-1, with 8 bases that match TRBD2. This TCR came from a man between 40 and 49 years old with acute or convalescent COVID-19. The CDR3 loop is CASRRITGGPTYNEQFF. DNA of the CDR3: TGTGCCAGTAGACGGATAACGGGGGGGCCTACCTACAATGAGCAGTTCTTC.